This T cell receptor (beta chain) comes out of a study of blood T cell repertoires in COVID-19. Profiled with immunoSEQ multiplex PCR; TCRdb holds only in-frame clones, not every one. Of roughly 200,000 clones listed, around 88% were seen once; the top ten hold roughly 4.9%. This TCR was sampled from a woman in her twenties or thirties who had been exposed to COVID-19. Sequenced material: PBMCs or T cells enriched from blood (not recorded which).

In DNA, the CDR3 is TGTGCCAGCAGCGGAATACAGGGGCCCCACAATGAGCAGTTCTTC. This sequence encodes CASSGIQGPHNEQFF. The V and J genes are TRBV11-2 and TRBJ2-1, with 7 nucleotides matching TRBD1. The CDR3 spans 15 residues. J gave up 5 bases and V 5 bases, and 9 bases lay outside the gene matches. Germline CDR1 reads SGHAT; CDR2 reads FQNNGV.